These 29 T cell receptor beta chains came from one sample sequenced in a study of blood T cell repertoires in COVID-19. Libraries were prepared by immunoSEQ multiplex PCR; TCRdb keeps only in-frame clonotypes and omits some of them. The repertoire holds over 95,000 clones, with around 89% as singletons. The sequenced sample was peripheral blood. These receptors were taken from a human donor with acute or convalescent COVID-19. The donor label of this sample is uncertain.

The J gene is TRBJ2-3, the V gene TRBV7-3; D might be TRBD2 (6 bases). CDR1 is SGHTA and CDR2 is FQGTGA in the germline V gene. The V gene lost 5 bases and the J gene lost 1 base, with 10 bases spanning the gap. The CDR3 sequence is 14 residues long. The CDR3 protein is CASSLLARTDTQYF. The CDR3 DNA follows: TGTGCCAGCAGCCTTCTAGCGCGCACAGATACGCAGTATTTT.

This clone was seen once. The V call is TRBV7-2, the J call TRBJ2-2, with D unclear. Germline V gives CDR1 SGHTA, CDR2 FQGNSA. V was pared by 1 base and J by 5 bases, with 14 bases between. There are 16 residues in the CDR3. CDR3 in DNA: TGTGCCAGCAGCTTAGACCTAGTCTCGGTGACCGGGGAGCTGTTTTTT. It is translated as CASSLDLVSVTGELFF.

The chain carries TRBV29-1 and TRBJ2-2; 7 bases map to TRBD1. The CDR3 loop spans 13 amino acids. Germline V gives CDR1 SQVTM, CDR2 ANQGSEA. CDR3 sequence reads: CSGRQGVTGELFF. The CDR3 nucleotides are TGCAGTGGGCGGCAGGGGGTCACCGGGGAGCTGTTTTTT.

The chain has TRBV2 and TRBJ1-4, with 9 bases matching TRBD1. CDR1 and CDR2 (germline): SNHLY, FYNNEI. The CDR3 spans 15 residues. The junction had 11 bases not matched to a gene; V was cut back by 8 bases and J by 7 bases. In DNA, the CDR3 is TGTGCCAGCGGGGGACAGGGTGGACCCAGTGAAAAACTGTTTTTT. Encoded protein: CASGGQGGPSEKLFF.

The chain joins TRBV9 to TRBJ2-1; 14 bases fit TRBD2. Per germline, CDR1 SGDLS and CDR2 YYNGEE. CDR3 length equals 17 residues. The V and J ends lost 4 bases and 7 bases, in that order; junction bases with no gene match: 10. CDR3 DNA sequence: TGTGCCAGCAGCCCACTCCCCTGGACTAGCGGGAGGAATGAGCAGTTCTTC. It yields the protein CASSPLPWTSGRNEQFF.

The rearrangement links TRBV28 to TRBJ2-7; maybe TRBD1 (6 bases). This CDR3 comprises 14 residues. V shed 3 bases and J shed 5 bases, with 14 bases lying between them. Germline CDR1 is MDHEN and CDR2 is SYDVKM. Here the CDR3 DNA reads TGTGCCAGCAGTTTTAGCCCAGGGGTAAACGAGCAGTACTTC. This sequence encodes CASSFSPGVNEQYF.

J is TRBJ2-1 and V is TRBV7-3; weak D call: TRBD2 (6 bases). Per the germline V gene, CDR1 is SGHTA and CDR2 is FQGTGA. The CDR3 has 15 residues. Trimming shortened V by 2 bases and J by 6 bases, and 14 bases separated the two germline ends. The CDR3: CASSLSPGEANEQFF. In nucleotides, the CDR3 is TGTGCCAGCAGCTTATCGCCGGGAGAGGCCAATGAGCAGTTCTTC.

In DNA form, the CDR3 reads TGTGCCAGCAGTGCCCGACTAGCGGGGGTTTTAGTAGGTACGCAGTATTTT. Translation gives CASSARLAGVLVGTQYF. This chain links TRBV27 with TRBJ2-3; 12 bases align to TRBD2. The germline gives CDR1 MNHEY, CDR2 SMNVEV (reference sequence). J gave up 8 bases and V 5 bases, and 14 bases lay outside the gene matches. The CDR3 covers 17 residues.

This chain links TRBV4-1 with TRBJ1-4; 8 positions agree with TRBD1. J was trimmed by 8 bases and V by 0 bases; bases with no gene match: 8. This CDR3 region has 16 residues. From germline, CDR1 is MGHRA and CDR2 YSYEKL. The CDR3 region is CASSQDYAGGGEKLFF. The CDR3, as DNA: TGCGCCAGCAGCCAAGATTACGCAGGGGGCGGAGAAAAACTGTTTTTT.

This chain connects TRBV11-2 to TRBJ1-3; perhaps TRBD1 as D (6 bases). The length of the CDR3 is 17 residues. V was trimmed by 5 bases and J by 0 bases, leaving 17 bases between them. Germline V gives CDR1 SGHAT, CDR2 FQNNGV. This chain's CDR3 is CASSPRQDHSSGNTIYF. CDR3 nucleotide sequence: TGTGCCAGCAGCCCAAGACAGGACCATAGCTCTGGAAACACCATATATTTT.

The rearrangement joins TRBV28 to TRBJ2-1; 8 bases agree with TRBD2. V lost 6 bases to trimming and J lost 5 bases; unmatched junction nucleotides: 15. This CDR3 region has 17 residues. Germline CDR1 MDHEN, CDR2 SYDVKM. This CDR3 is CASSPSSTSAWDNEQFF. In nucleotides, the CDR3 is TGTGCCAGCAGCCCTTCCTCGACTAGCGCGTGGGACAATGAGCAGTTCTTC.

The J gene is TRBJ1-5, the V gene TRBV5-8; D uncertain. V was trimmed by 4 bases and J by 6 bases, leaving 17 bases between them. Germline assignment: CDR1 SGHTS and CDR2 YDEGEE. The CDR3 is 15 amino acids. The CDR3 coding sequence is TGTGCCAGCAGCGCCCAACCACTTACAGTTCAGCCCCAGCATTTT. Protein: CASSAQPLTVQPQHF.

The V call is TRBV7-6, the J call TRBJ2-5; no clear D gene. The CDR3 has 13 residues. Germline V CDR1 and CDR2: SGHVS, FNYEAQ. V was pared by 5 bases and J by 1 base, with 8 bases between. CDR3 DNA: TGTGCCAGCAGCCCCGTCGTCCAAGAGACCCAGTACTTC. It codes for CASSPVVQETQYF.

DNA of the CDR3: TGTGCCATCAGTCTACAGGGGGCACGGCCCCTCCACTTT. Its protein is CAISLQGARPLHF. The genes are TRBV10-3 and TRBJ1-6; 9 bases map to TRBD1. V was pared by 5 bases and J by 13 bases, with 6 bases of the junction left unmatched. The germline CDR1 and CDR2 sequences are ENHRY and SYGVKD. This CDR3 contains 13 residues.

This clone was counted a single time. The rearrangement joins TRBV21-1 to TRBJ2-3; no DNA check was done on the table's D call, TRBD2. TRBV21-1 is a known pseudogene. The CDR3 extends over 16 amino acids. The CDR3 nucleotides are TGTGCCAGCAGCACGTCGGGGCGGGAGGAGATAGATACGCAGTATTTT. Translated: CASSTSGREEIDTQYF.

The rearrangement uses TRBV10-3 and TRBJ2-7; no definite D call. V was shortened by 3 bases and J by 0 bases, with 9 bases between the two germline ends. Germline lookup yields CDR1 ENHRY and CDR2 SYGVKD. This CDR3 is 14 amino acids long. CDR3 bases: TGTGCCATCAGTGACCCCGGCGGCTCCTACGAGCAGTACTTC. Residues: CAISDPGGSYEQYF.

The chain couples TRBV7-9 to TRBJ2-7; tentatively, D is TRBD1 (5 bases). The CDR3 length is 14 residues. V lost 2 bases, J lost 5 bases, and 13 bases lay in between. CDR1 and CDR2 from the germline V gene are SEHNR and FQNEAQ (reference sequence). The CDR3 DNA sequence: TGTGCCAGCAGCTTATATGGGGCAACGAACGAGCAGTACTTC. This encodes CASSLYGATNEQYF.

This clone was seen a handful of times. The DNA of the CDR3 is TGTGCCAGCAGCCAAGAGGGAGGGAGCATTCAGTACTTC. It is translated as CASSQEGGSIQYF. The chain links TRBV4-2 to TRBJ2-4, with 7 positions matching TRBD2. CDR1 is LGHNA, CDR2 YNFKEQ, per germline. With 0 bases clipped from V and 9 bases from J, the junction kept 2 bases outside the gene matches. The CDR3 has 13 residues.

The chain uses TRBV27 and TRBJ1-1; D is perhaps TRBD1 (6 bases). This CDR3 has 19 residues. Between the trimmed V and J ends, which lost 3 bases and 5 bases, there was a span of 28 bases. Germline V gives CDR1 MNHEY, CDR2 SMNVEV (reference sequence). CDR3 DNA: TGTGCCAGCAGTTTTAACCGAATTTTAACGGACAGACTAATAACTGAAGCTTTCTTT. Translating gives CASSFNRILTDRLITEAFF.

The CDR3 protein is CASSLRGRAEAFF. The DNA for the CDR3 is TGTGCCAGCAGTTTGCGGGGGCGGGCTGAAGCTTTCTTT. V and J are TRBV12-3 or TRBV12-4 and TRBJ1-1; a possible D gene is TRBD1 (6 bases). The CDR3 runs to 13 residues. Deletions cut 3 bases from V and 6 bases from J, with 11 bases between.

This clone was detected a few times. The chain links TRBV11-2 to TRBJ2-1; 10 bases are shared with TRBD2. Germline V lookup: CDR1 SGHAT, CDR2 FQNNGV. This CDR3 spans 18 amino acids. The V and J ends lost 6 bases and 5 bases, in that order; junction bases with no gene match: 16. This CDR3 reads CASSKGELAGALNNEQFF. CDR3 coding DNA: TGTGCCAGCAGTAAAGGGGAGCTAGCGGGGGCCTTAAACAATGAGCAGTTCTTC.

The chain joins TRBV4-3 to TRBJ2-3, with D hard to call. CDR3 length: 19 amino acids. Germline V gene data show CDR1 as LGHNA and CDR2 as YSLEER. Trimming pared 6 bases from V and 0 bases from J, leaving 25 bases between. The CDR3 here is CASSPTKVTTGSSTDTQYF. CDR3 bases: TGCGCCAGCAGTCCGACCAAGGTAACTACCGGATCTAGCACAGATACGCAGTATTTT.

The genes are TRBV28 and TRBJ1-2; D ambiguous. The CDR3 loop spans 15 amino acids. The V gene's germline CDR1 is MDHEN and CDR2 SYDVKM. V lost 4 bases to trimming and J lost 5 bases, with 17 bases between them. The chain's CDR3 is CASSSPKTPGYGYTF. The CDR3 nucleotides are TGTGCCAGCAGTTCCCCCAAGACCCCGGGATATGGCTACACCTTC.

This chain links TRBV7-6 with TRBJ2-3; 10 bases agree with TRBD2. The length of the CDR3 is 16 residues. Per germline, CDR1 SGHVS and CDR2 FNYEAQ. V shed 2 bases, J shed 3 bases, and the junction held 5 bases outside the gene matches. The CDR3 nucleotides are TGTGCCAGCAGCTTAAACCCTAGCGGGAGAACAGATACGCAGTATTTT. This encodes CASSLNPSGRTDTQYF.

The sample holds a few counts of this clone. J is TRBJ1-1 and V is TRBV18, with TRBD1 as a possible D gene (5 bases). Trimming left V 2 bases short and J 4 bases short, with 11 bases between. Looked up from germline, CDR1 is KGHSH and CDR2 is LQKENI. The CDR3 has 14 amino acids. This CDR3 is CASSPGLGGTEAFF. The CDR3, as DNA: TGTGCCAGCTCACCAGGATTGGGGGGCACTGAAGCTTTCTTT. Variable domain in full (rest from reference TRBV18 and TRBJ1-1): NAGVMQNPRHLVRRRGQEARLRCSPMKGHSHVYWYRQLPEEGLKFMVYLQKENIIDESGMPKERFSAEFPKEGPSILRIQQVVRGDSAAYFCASSPGLGGTEAFFGQGTRLTVV.

V usage is TRBV28 and J usage is TRBJ2-6; D is ambiguous. The V gene lost 5 bases and the J gene lost 0 bases, with 5 bases spanning the gap. CDR3 length: 14 amino acids. Germline loops: CDR1 MDHEN, CDR2 SYDVKM. The CDR3 loop reads CASSLPSGANVLTF. CDR3 nucleotides: TGTGCCAGCAGTCTCCCCTCTGGGGCCAACGTCCTGACTTTC.

The chain joins TRBV12-5 to TRBJ2-7; tentatively, D is TRBD2 (5 bases). This CDR3 region has 14 residues. Germline V gene lookup returns CDR1 LGHNT and CDR2 FRNRAP. Trimming shortened V by 2 bases and J by 5 bases, and 13 bases separated the two germline ends. The DNA for the CDR3 is TGTGCTAGTGGTTTGAGCGGTTTGGTCGACGAGCAGTACTTC. Protein sequence: CASGLSGLVDEQYF.

The J gene is TRBJ2-7, the V gene TRBV6-5, with TRBD1 identical over 7 bases. CDR3 length: 14 residues. The junction had 8 bases not matched to a gene; V was cut back by 6 bases and J by 3 bases. Germline V lookup: CDR1 MNHEY, CDR2 SVGAGI. This CDR3 reads CASSAVGQNYEQYF. CDR3 coding DNA: TGTGCCAGCAGCGCGGTGGGACAGAACTACGAGCAGTACTTC.

V usage is TRBV10-3 and J usage is TRBJ2-5, with a weak D call TRBD2 (6 bases). Germline V gene data show CDR1 as ENHRY and CDR2 as SYGVKD. This CDR3 is 14 amino acids long. The V gene lost 10 bases and the J gene lost 5 bases, with 20 bases spanning the gap. This CDR3 reads CATQPTTREETQYF. DNA of the CDR3: TGTGCCACTCAGCCCACGACCCGGGAGGAGACCCAGTACTTC.